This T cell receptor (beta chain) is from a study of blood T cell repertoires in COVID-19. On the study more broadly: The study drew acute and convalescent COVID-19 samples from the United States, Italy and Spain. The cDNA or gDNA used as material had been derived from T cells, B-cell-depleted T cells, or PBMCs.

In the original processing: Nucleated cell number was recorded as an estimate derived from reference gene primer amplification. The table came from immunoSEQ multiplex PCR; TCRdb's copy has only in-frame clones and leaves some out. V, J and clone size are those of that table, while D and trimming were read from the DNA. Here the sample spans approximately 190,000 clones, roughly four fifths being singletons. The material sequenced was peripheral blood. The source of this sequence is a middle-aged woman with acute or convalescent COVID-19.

CDR3 amino acids: CASSQLGQGDYGYTF. Written as DNA, the CDR3 is TGTGCCAGCAGCCAGCTGGGACAGGGAGACTATGGCTACACCTTC. This sequence joins TRBV7-9 and TRBJ1-2, with 9 bases aligning to TRBD1. J lost 3 bases, V lost 5 bases, and 7 bases had no gene match. Per the germline V gene, CDR1 is SEHNR and CDR2 is FQNEAQ (reference sequence). The CDR3 loop spans 15 amino acids.